This record covers a single T cell receptor (beta chain). Its antigen is unknown. Sampled while nominally healthy, donors likely had unrecorded immune exposures. The germline CDR1 and CDR2 sequences are SGHTA and FQGTGA. The ends lost 6 bases at V and 5 bases at J; junction bases unmatched: 6. This CDR3 spans 13 amino acids. With 60 Vbeta and 13 Jbeta primers, the PCR was carried out. The method was immunoSEQ multiplex PCR; TCRdb's version includes in-frame clones alone and lacks a portion of them. Altogether some 130,000 clones are present, approximately 64% being singletons, with the ten largest covering less than 2.5%. This sample stems from a study of cytomegalovirus exposure and HLA in healthy donors. On the study more broadly: Of several hundred genotyped donors, more than 65% grouped in the Caucasian-associated ancestry cluster.

General study points: TCR beta sequences numbering around 15,000 were associated with HLA alleles at 0.05 false discovery rate in a later analysis. In vitro confirmation showed three CMV-associated chains to be CMV antigen specific.

V is TRBV7-3 and J is TRBJ2-5; TRBD2 matches 7 bases. The clonotype comes from a woman in her thirties or forties in good health and CMV-seronegative. The specimen sequenced was PBMCs. CDR3 protein: CASSREVWETQYF. DNA for the CDR3: TGTGCCAGCAGTCGGGAGGTTTGGGAGACCCAGTACTTC.